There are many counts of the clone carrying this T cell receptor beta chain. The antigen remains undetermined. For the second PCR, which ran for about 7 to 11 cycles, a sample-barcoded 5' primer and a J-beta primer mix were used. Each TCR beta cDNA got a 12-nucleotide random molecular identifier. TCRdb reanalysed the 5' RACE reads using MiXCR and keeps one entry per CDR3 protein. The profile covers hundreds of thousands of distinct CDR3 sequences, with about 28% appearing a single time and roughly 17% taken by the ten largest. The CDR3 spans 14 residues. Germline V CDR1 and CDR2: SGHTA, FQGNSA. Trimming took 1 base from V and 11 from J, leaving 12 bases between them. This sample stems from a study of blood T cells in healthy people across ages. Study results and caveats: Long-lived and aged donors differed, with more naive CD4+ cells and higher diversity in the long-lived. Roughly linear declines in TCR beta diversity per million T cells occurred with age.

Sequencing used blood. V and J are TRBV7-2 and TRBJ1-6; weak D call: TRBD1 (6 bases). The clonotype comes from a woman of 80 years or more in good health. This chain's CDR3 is CASSLGTDRAPLHF. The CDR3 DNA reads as TGTGCCAGCAGCTTAGGGACAGATCGGGCACCCCTCCACTTT. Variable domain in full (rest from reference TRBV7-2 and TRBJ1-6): GAGVSQSPSNKVTEKGKDVELRCDPISGHTALYWYRQSLGQGLEFLIYFQGNSAPDKSGLPSDRFSAERTGGSVSTLTIQRTQQEDSAVYLCASSLGTDRAPLHFGNGTRLTVT.